These 32 T cell receptor beta chains came from one sample sequenced in a study of T cell responses to AZD1222 COVID-19 vaccine. Generated by immunoSEQ multiplex PCR, the TCRdb table keeps only in-frame clones and is missing some. Here the sample spans roughly 100,000 clones, 93% being singletons. The starting material was peripheral blood, obtained on day 0 of AZD1222 vaccination. Receptors originate from an adult in good health.

This chain joins TRBV27 and TRBJ2-7, with D perhaps matching TRBD1 (6 bases). V gave up 0 bases and J gave up 6 bases, with 9 bases separating them. CDR3 size: 13 residues. CDR1 and CDR2 (germline): MNHEY, SMNVEV (reference sequence). The CDR3 loop is CASSLSRDTEQYF. Here the CDR3 DNA reads TGTGCCAGCAGTTTATCGAGGGACACCGAGCAGTACTTC.

This chain uses TRBV7-8 with TRBJ2-2; a possible D gene is TRBD1 (6 bases). V shed 7 bases and J shed 4 bases, with 13 bases lying between them. The length of the CDR3 is 14 residues. Germline V lookup: CDR1 SGHVS, CDR2 FQNEAQ. DNA for the CDR3: TGTGCCAGCACGACACAGGGAGCCACCGGGGAGCTGTTTTTT. Amino acids: CASTTQGATGELFF.

V is TRBV28 and J is TRBJ1-4; D is ambiguous. The CDR3 covers 12 residues. The ends were cut back, 6 bases at V and 7 bases at J, with 9 bases in the middle. The germline V gene has CDR1 MDHEN and CDR2 SYDVKM. The CDR3 DNA reads as TGTGCCAGCAGGGTAAAAAGTGAAAAACTGTTTTTT. Amino acids: CASRVKSEKLFF.

This rearrangement joins TRBV5-4 to TRBJ2-7; 9 bases map to TRBD1. The CDR3 length is 16 residues. Germline-derived CDR1 and CDR2 are SGHNT and YYREEE (reference sequence). J gave up 5 bases and V 3 bases, and 12 bases lay outside the gene matches. In DNA form, the CDR3 reads TGTGCCAGCAGCTATGCTTCGGGACAGGGTGTCCACGAGCAGTACTTC. Translated, it gives CASSYASGQGVHEQYF.

With regard to this clone: Sequence at one end of the junction differs from germline and may be a read error. Different DNA sequences within this sample yield the same CDR3. The chain links TRBV5-8 to TRBJ2-7, with D tentatively TRBD2 (6 bases). Germline V gene data show CDR1 as SGHTS and CDR2 as YDEGEE. The CDR3 is 15 residues long. The CDR3 bases are TGCGCCAGCAGCCCCTGGTTGAGCGGGCTAAACGAGCAGTACTTC. Amino acids: CASSPWLSGLNEQYF.

V usage is TRBV30 and J usage is TRBJ1-3; no clear D. The CDR3 runs 13 residues. From germline, CDR1 is GTSNPN and CDR2 SVGIG (reference sequence). The ends were cut back, 2 bases at V and 6 bases at J, with 11 bases in the middle. The CDR3 DNA reads TGTGCCTGGAGTCCAGGACCGGCAAACACCATATATTTT. Translating it yields CAWSPGPANTIYF.

The chain combines TRBV5-1 with TRBJ2-1; 11 positions agree with TRBD2. This CDR3 has 17 residues. Germline V lookup: CDR1 SGHRS, CDR2 YFSETQ. Trimming cost V 4 bases and J 4 bases; bases outside gene matches: 10. CDR3 coding DNA: TGCGCCAGCAGCCCGGGACTAGCGGCATTCACTTACAATGAGCAGTTCTTC. Amino acid sequence: CASSPGLAAFTYNEQFF.

V gene TRBV14 combines with J gene TRBJ2-7; D might be TRBD1 or TRBD2, each matching 5 bases. This CDR3 has 11 residues. V was cut by 2 bases and J by 9 bases, with 8 bases left in between. In germline, CDR1 is SGHDN, CDR2 FVKESK. Written as DNA, the CDR3 is TGTGCCAGCAGCCAACTTGGGGGGCAGTACTTC. Protein: CASSQLGGQYF.

J is TRBJ2-1 and V is TRBV15; the D gene is possibly TRBD2 (6 bases). Germline V gene data show CDR1 as LNHNV and CDR2 as YYDKDF (reference sequence). The length of the CDR3 is 16 residues. The V end was cut by 3 bases, the J end by 11 bases, with 23 bases between. The CDR3 DNA reads as TGTGCCACCAGCAGCCCATCGCGGGACTCTGAAAGGAAGCAGTTCTTC. It is translated as CATSSPSRDSERKQFF.

The rearrangement links TRBV19 to TRBJ1-2; D is unresolved. The germline V and J ends were trimmed by 7 bases and 7 bases, with 10 bases remaining between them. This CDR3 contains 11 residues. Germline assignment: CDR1 LNHDA and CDR2 SQIVND (reference sequence). CDR3 sequence: CASIFGVGYTF. In DNA, the CDR3 is TGTGCCAGTATATTCGGGGTTGGCTACACCTTC.

The CDR3 DNA reads TGTGCCAGCACGTCGCGAGCGGACTTATCCTACGAGCAGTACTTC. This translates into CASTSRADLSYEQYF. This chain joins TRBV27 and TRBJ2-7; D perhaps matches TRBD2 (5 bases). The CDR3 runs 15 residues. CDR1 is MNHEY, CDR2 SMNVEV, per germline (reference sequence). Trimming cost V 7 bases and J 1 base, with 17 bases left between them.

This chain joins TRBV6-2 or TRBV6-3 and TRBJ2-7, with 9 bases that match TRBD2. The germline V gene has CDR1 MNHEY and CDR2 SVGEGT. Trimming at V came to 2 bases and at J to 4 bases, leaving 6 bases not matched to a gene. This CDR3 is built from 15 residues. CDR3 sequence (DNA): TGTGCCAGCAGTTACGGGCTAGCGGGAAGATACGAGCAGTACTTC. It translates to CASSYGLAGRYEQYF.

This rearrangement joins TRBV27 to TRBJ2-6, with TRBD2 matching 12 bases. V dropped 5 bases and J dropped 2; count of bases not matched to a gene: 4. CDR1 is MNHEY, CDR2 SMNVEV, per germline (reference sequence). This CDR3 is built from 17 residues. Here the CDR3 reads CASSPGLAGTGANVLTF. The CDR3 DNA sequence: TGTGCCAGCAGTCCCGGACTAGCGGGAACTGGGGCCAACGTCCTGACTTTC. Full variable domain (remainder filled in from reference TRBV27 and TRBJ2-6): EAQVTQNPRYLITVTGKKLTVTCSQNMNHEYMSWYRQDPGLGLRQIYYSMNVEVTDKGDVPEGYKVSRKEKRNFPLILESPSPNQTSLYFCASSPGLAGTGANVLTFGAGSRLTVL.

The rearrangement links TRBV7-8 to TRBJ1-5; D uncertain. V lost 5 bases and J lost 7, with 15 bases in between. This CDR3 is built from 14 residues. CDR1 and CDR2 (germline): SGHVS, FQNEAQ. The CDR3 DNA sequence: TGTGCCAGCAGCGATACTGCTAGCGGACAGCCCCAGCATTTT. It translates to CASSDTASGQPQHF. Full variable domain (missing parts from reference TRBV7-8 and TRBJ1-5): GAGVSQSPRYKVAKRGQDVALRCDPISGHVSLFWYQQALGQGPEFLTYFQNEAQLDKSGLPSDRFFAERPEGSVSTLKIQRTQQEDSAVYLCASSDTASGQPQHFGDGTRLSIL.

This clone is a singleton in its sample. The chain carries TRBV3-1 (or the pseudogene TRBV3-2) and TRBJ2-7; 11 bases are a match to TRBD2. With V trimmed by 5 bases and J by 1 base, 10 bases remained unmatched. The CDR3 runs to 17 residues. The germline CDR1 and CDR2 sequences are LGHDT and YNNKEL (reference sequence). The chain's CDR3 is CASSTGRGLAVSYEQYF. The DNA for the CDR3 is TGTGCCAGCAGCACTGGGCGGGGACTAGCGGTTTCCTACGAGCAGTACTTC.

This chain uses TRBV2 with TRBJ1-1; D uncertain. With 7 bases removed from V and 4 bases from J, the gap between germline ends came to 7 bases. This CDR3 has 11 amino acids. Germline V lookup: CDR1 SNHLY, CDR2 FYNNEI. In nucleotides, the CDR3 is TGTGCCAGCATCCGGGGCACTGAAGCTTTCTTT. It codes for CASIRGTEAFF.

The chain uses TRBV5-1 and TRBJ2-7; 7 positions match TRBD1. Germline CDR1 reads SGHRS; CDR2 reads YFSETQ. The CDR3 is 16 residues long. J was trimmed by 2 bases and V by 0 bases; bases with no gene match: 8. The CDR3 bases are TGCGCCAGCAGCTTGGGACAGGGATTGTTTACCTACGAGCAGTACTTC. It specifies CASSLGQGLFTYEQYF.

This chain uses TRBV7-6 with TRBJ2-5; the D gene is possibly TRBD2 (6 bases). Germline lookup yields CDR1 SGHVS and CDR2 FNYEAQ. The CDR3 is 15 residues long. Trimming took 3 bases from V and 0 from J, leaving 11 bases between them. The CDR3 is CASSFGSGYQETQYF. For the CDR3, the DNA is TGTGCCAGCAGCTTTGGTAGCGGATACCAAGAGACCCAGTACTTC.

The V gene is TRBV7-9, the J gene TRBJ1-2; D remains ambiguous. The V and J ends lost 3 bases and 8 bases respectively, with 10 bases between them. CDR1 and CDR2 from the germline V gene are SEHNR and FQNEAQ (reference sequence). There are 12 residues in the CDR3. The CDR3 DNA reads as TGTGCCAGCAGCTTCATCCAGAACGGCTACACCTTC. Protein product: CASSFIQNGYTF.

This chain connects TRBV5-5 to TRBJ1-1; D gene unclear. In germline, CDR1 is SGHKS, CDR2 YYEKEE (reference sequence). This CDR3 comprises 13 residues. Trimming removed 3 bases at V and 3 bases at J, with 9 bases between. Written as DNA, the CDR3 is TGTGCCAGCAGCTGGAGGAGTGACACTGAAGCTTTCTTT. It is translated as CASSWRSDTEAFF. The complete variable domain, with remaining parts taken from reference TRBV5-5 and TRBJ1-1, reads DAGVTQSPTHLIKTRGQQVTLRCSPISGHKSVSWYQQVLGQGPQFIFQYYEKEERGRGNFPDRFSARQFPNYSSELNVNALLLGDSALYLCASSWRSDTEAFFGQGTRLTVV.

The CDR3 coding sequence is TGTGCCAGCTCACCACCGCTAGGCCGACCTGACACAGATACGCAGTATTTT. Its protein product is CASSPPLGRPDTDTQYF. The chain joins TRBV18 to TRBJ2-3; D gene uncertain. Looked up from germline, CDR1 is KGHSH and CDR2 is LQKENI. CDR3 length: 17 amino acids. V dropped 0 bases and J dropped 2 bases, with 15 bases sitting between them.

The chain combines TRBV11-2 with TRBJ1-1, with a tentative D call TRBD1 (5 bases). V gave up 3 bases and J gave up 5 bases, with 13 bases separating them. The CDR3 extends over 14 amino acids. Per the germline V gene, CDR1 is SGHAT and CDR2 is FQNNGV. CDR3 loop: CASSLRGRRTEAFF. The CDR3 DNA sequence: TGTGCCAGCAGCTTGAGGGGTCGGCGGACTGAAGCTTTCTTT.

The genes are TRBV18 and TRBJ1-6, with 10 bases identical to TRBD1. CDR3 size: 14 residues. Looked up from germline, CDR1 is KGHSH and CDR2 is LQKENI. After removal of 2 bases from V and 14 bases from J, the junction contained 6 bases not matched to a gene. The CDR3 region is CASSPSGQGSALHF. The CDR3 DNA follows: TGTGCCAGCTCACCATCGGGACAGGGGTCCGCCCTCCACTTT.

The chain couples TRBV14 to TRBJ2-4; 10 nucleotides match TRBD1. Per the germline V gene, CDR1 is SGHDN and CDR2 is FVKESK. J gave up 7 bases and V 5 bases, and 8 bases lay outside the gene matches. The CDR3 is made up of 15 amino acids. The CDR3 DNA follows: TGTGCCAGCAGCTCCCTTGGACAGGGGGAGAACATTCAGTACTTC. This gives the protein CASSSLGQGENIQYF.

Concerning this clone itself: The identical CDR3 is also encoded by other nucleotide sequences in the sample. The chain joins TRBV9 to TRBJ1-3, with D uncertain. The CDR3 consists of 14 residues. CDR1 is SGDLS and CDR2 is YYNGEE in the germline V gene. V lost 2 bases, J lost 0 bases, and 6 bases lay in between. CDR3 bases: TGTGCCAGCAGCGTTTCCGGCTCTGGAAACACCATATATTTT. Its protein product is CASSVSGSGNTIYF.

The rearrangement uses TRBV19 and TRBJ1-4, with D perhaps TRBD1 (6 bases). The CDR3 loop spans 15 amino acids. The germline V gene encodes CDR1 LNHDA and CDR2 SQIVND (reference sequence). V shed 9 bases and J shed 0 bases, with 14 bases lying between them. Written as DNA, the CDR3 is TGTGCCAGCCATCGACAGGCTACAACTAATGAAAAACTGTTTTTT. As protein: CASHRQATTNEKLFF.

The chain is built from TRBV11-3 and TRBJ2-7, with D perhaps TRBD2 (5 bases). Between the trimmed V and J ends, which lost 1 base and 2 bases, there was a span of 12 bases. The CDR3 is made up of 15 amino acids. Looked up from germline, CDR1 is SGHNT and CDR2 is YENEEA. The DNA for the CDR3 is TGTGCCAGCAGCTTAGTCTCTGAGGGAGCCTACGAGCAGTACTTC. It is translated as CASSLVSEGAYEQYF.

V is TRBV7-2 and J is TRBJ2-3, with 7 bases lining up with TRBD2. The CDR3 is made up of 16 amino acids. Germline V gives CDR1 SGHTA, CDR2 FQGNSA. V lost 3 bases and J lost 2; bases outside the gene matches: 8. The CDR3 nucleotides are TGTGCCAGCAGCTTGGGTCAGCGGGGCAACACAGATACGCAGTATTTT. This sequence encodes CASSLGQRGNTDTQYF.

This chain links TRBV2 with TRBJ2-5, with D perhaps TRBD1 or TRBD2 (7 bases each). The CDR3 length is 15 residues. The V end was cut by 1 base, the J end by 2 bases, with 11 bases between. CDR1 is SNHLY and CDR2 is FYNNEI in the germline V gene. In nucleotides, the CDR3 is TGTGCCAGCAGTGAAGGACAGGGAGGGCAAGAGACCCAGTACTTC. Its protein is CASSEGQGGQETQYF.

This clone came up once. The chain links TRBV30 to TRBJ1-1; D uncertain. Germline CDR1 is GTSNPN and CDR2 is SVGIG (reference sequence). The CDR3 is made up of 15 amino acids. V lost 2 bases, J lost 1 base, and 14 bases lay in between. CDR3 nucleotides: TGTGCCTGGAGTAGTCCCCCGTGGCAGAACACTGAAGCTTTCTTT. This encodes CAWSSPPWQNTEAFF.

V is TRBV6-5 and J is TRBJ2-2; D remains unclear. Deletions cut 4 bases from V and 10 bases from J, with 13 bases between. From germline, CDR1 is MNHEY and CDR2 SVGAGI. The CDR3 spans 13 residues. The CDR3 nucleotides are TGTGCCAGCAGTTCCCACACCCGGTCGGAGCTGTTTTTT. Protein product: CASSSHTRSELFF.

A single count supports this clone. The rearrangement links TRBV9 to TRBJ1-4; no definite D call. The CDR3 contains 16 residues. Germline V gene sequence: CDR1 SGDLS, CDR2 YYNGEE. The V end lost 0 bases, the J end lost 8 bases, and 17 bases lay between the germline ends. The CDR3 here is CASSVGGGGLGEKLFF. The DNA for the CDR3 is TGTGCCAGCAGCGTAGGAGGAGGAGGGCTCGGGGAAAAACTGTTTTTT.